Each of the 27 T cell receptor beta chains below was sequenced from the same sample in a study of cytomegalovirus exposure and HLA in healthy donors. PCR amplification relied on 60 Vbeta primers (plus 13 Jbeta primers). Some clones are missing from TCRdb's copy, which holds only in-frame ones; the method was immunoSEQ multiplex PCR. Of 120,000 or so clones listed, roughly a sixth are singletons. Sequencing used PBMCs. Receptor source: a female donor in good health and CMV-seropositive.

The chain couples TRBV10-3 to TRBJ1-3, with TRBD1 as a possible D gene (6 bases). Germline CDR1 ENHRY, CDR2 SYGVKD. This CDR3 is 16 amino acids long. V shed 0 bases and J shed 0 bases, with 9 bases lying between them. This chain's CDR3 is CAISESRTASGNTIYF. CDR3 bases: TGTGCCATCAGTGAGTCCCGGACAGCCTCTGGAAACACCATATATTTT.

The sample holds a few counts of this clone. This rearrangement joins TRBV19 to TRBJ2-1; 9 bases line up with TRBD2. CDR1 and CDR2 from the germline V gene are LNHDA and SQIVND (reference sequence). This CDR3 is 15 amino acids long. The trim removed 6 bases at V and 5 bases at J, leaving 8 bases unmatched. The CDR3 DNA follows: TGTGCCAGTAGCGCATTGACTAGCGGAAACAATGAGCAGTTCTTC. It codes for CASSALTSGNNEQFF.

This clone occurred a few times. CDR3 DNA: TGCGCCAGCAGGAGAGGAGTAGCGGGGGCGGGAGATACGCAGTATTTT. Translation gives CASRRGVAGAGDTQYF. This chain uses TRBV4-1 with TRBJ2-3; TRBD2 matches 9 bases. CDR3 length equals 16 residues. V shed 6 bases and J 5 bases; nucleotides not matched to a gene: 12. CDR1 and CDR2 from the germline V gene are MGHRA and YSYEKL.

This chain connects TRBV28 to TRBJ1-2, with 10 bases fitting TRBD1. CDR3 length equals 15 residues. Trimming took 5 bases from V and 5 from J; bases not matched to a gene: 8. The germline gives CDR1 MDHEN, CDR2 SYDVKM. The CDR3 sequence is CASSLRTGGSYGYTF. CDR3 nucleotide sequence: TGTGCCAGCAGTCTACGGACAGGGGGTAGTTATGGCTACACCTTC.

This clone was detected a few times. The J gene is TRBJ2-7, the V gene TRBV28, with D unclear. The CDR3 sequence is 13 residues long. Looked up from germline, CDR1 is MDHEN and CDR2 is SYDVKM. V lost 4 bases, J lost 7 bases, and 14 bases lay in between. CDR3 region: CASSSPFPGEQYF. The CDR3 bases are TGTGCCAGCAGTTCACCCTTCCCCGGGGAGCAGTACTTC.

There are a few counts of this clone. The chain couples TRBV30 to TRBJ2-6; no reliable D call. Trimming removed 3 bases from V and 1 base from J, with 7 bases in between. Per germline, CDR1 GTSNPN and CDR2 SVGIG (reference sequence). The CDR3 spans 14 residues. The CDR3 sequence: CAWSRGSGANVLTF. CDR3 in DNA: TGTGCCTGGAGCCGCGGATCTGGGGCCAACGTCCTGACTTTC.

The chain links TRBV18 to TRBJ1-3, with a tentative D call TRBD1 (5 bases). Germline assignment: CDR1 KGHSH and CDR2 LQKENI. Trimming left V 6 bases short and J 2 bases short, with 11 bases between. This CDR3 has 14 residues. The CDR3 reads CASSQGLPGNTIYF. The CDR3 DNA sequence: TGTGCCAGCTCCCAGGGTCTTCCTGGAAACACCATATATTTT.

The V and J genes are TRBV19 and TRBJ1-4, with 8 nucleotides matching TRBD1. This CDR3 region has 18 residues. Germline assignment: CDR1 LNHDA and CDR2 SQIVND (reference sequence). V dropped 2 bases and J dropped 7; count of bases not matched to a gene: 15. CDR3 coding DNA: TGTGCCAGTAGTATATACGGGCGGGGTCCGGGACAGGCTGAAAAACTGTTTTTT. It encodes CASSIYGRGPGQAEKLFF.

This clone turned up a few times. V and J are TRBV28 and TRBJ2-7; 10 bases match TRBD2. Germline CDR1 is MDHEN and CDR2 is SYDVKM. The trim removed 3 bases at V and 3 bases at J, leaving 2 bases unmatched. The CDR3 is 14 amino acids. The CDR3 DNA is TGTGCCAGCAGTTTGCTAGCGGGAGACTACGAGCAGTACTTC. The encoded protein is CASSLLAGDYEQYF.

In this sample, this clone turned up a few times. V gene TRBV29-1 combines with J gene TRBJ2-1, with 7 bases lining up with TRBD1. The CDR3 runs to 14 residues. CDR1 and CDR2 from the germline V gene are SQVTM and ANQGSEA. V was pared by 3 bases and J by 4 bases, with 6 bases of the junction left unmatched. DNA for the CDR3: TGCAGCGTTGAGAAGGGGGCGGCGTACAATGAGCAGTTCTTC. Translation: CSVEKGAAYNEQFF.

This rearrangement joins TRBV29-1 to TRBJ2-2; 13 bases are a match to TRBD2. The junction had 5 bases not matched to a gene; V was cut back by 5 bases and J by 5 bases. This CDR3 contains 15 residues. Germline V gene lookup returns CDR1 SQVTM and CDR2 ANQGSEA. The CDR3 DNA follows: TGCAGCGTTTCCGGACTAGCGGGGGCTACCGGGGAGCTGTTTTTT. This gives the protein CSVSGLAGATGELFF.

The CDR3 region is CASEDDMNTEAFF. CDR3 sequence (DNA): TGTGCCAGCGAGGATGATATGAACACTGAAGCTTTCTTT. This chain uses TRBV5-6 with TRBJ1-1; no firm D call. V dropped 7 bases and J dropped 0 bases, with 10 bases sitting between them. The germline CDR1 and CDR2 sequences are SGHDT and YYEEEE. The CDR3 sequence is 13 residues long.

Written as DNA, the CDR3 is TGTGCCAGCAGACTGATAGCGGGAGAGGGGGCAGATACGCAGTATTTT. It encodes CASRLIAGEGADTQYF. The gene calls are TRBV27 and TRBJ2-3, with 9 positions matching TRBD2. Losses at the gene ends were 6 bases for V and 4 bases for J; bases not matched to a gene: 11. Per the germline V gene, CDR1 is MNHEY and CDR2 is SMNVEV (reference sequence). The CDR3 length is 16 residues.

This clone was found a few times. The chain joins TRBV19 to TRBJ2-2, with a possible D match to TRBD1 (6 bases). The V end lost 7 bases, the J end lost 2 bases, and 11 bases lay between the germline ends. The CDR3 runs 14 residues. CDR1 is LNHDA and CDR2 is SQIVND in the germline V gene (reference sequence). CDR3 DNA: TGTGCCAGTACCACGGGACAAAACACCGGGGAGCTGTTTTTT. This gives the protein CASTTGQNTGELFF.

The table lists this clone with a few counts. The V and J genes are TRBV7-2 and TRBJ1-4, with 10 bases matching TRBD1. V lost 6 bases and J lost 10; bases outside the gene matches: 11. The CDR3 loop spans 15 amino acids. Germline CDR1 is SGHTA and CDR2 is FQGNSA. This CDR3 is CASSYRQGAGGKLFF. The CDR3 region has the DNA TGTGCCAGCAGTTACCGACAGGGGGCGGGCGGAAAACTGTTTTTT.

The chain joins TRBV13 to TRBJ2-1, with TRBD2 as a possible D gene (6 bases). Deletions cut 5 bases from V and 7 bases from J, with 12 bases between. This CDR3 spans 13 amino acids. The germline V gene has CDR1 PRHDT and CDR2 FYEKMQ (reference sequence). The CDR3 DNA reads TGTGCCAGCAGCCAACGGGGGAATAATGAGCAGTTCTTC. Residues: CASSQRGNNEQFF.

The chain joins TRBV18 to TRBJ2-7; a weak D match, TRBD1 (5 bases). Trimming removed 4 bases at V and 0 bases at J, with 10 bases between. In germline, CDR1 is KGHSH, CDR2 LQKENI. CDR3 length equals 14 residues. CDR3 DNA sequence: TGTGCCAGCTCACTCGACAGAGACTCCTACGAGCAGTACTTC. It specifies CASSLDRDSYEQYF.

The J gene is TRBJ2-7, the V gene TRBV7-9, with D maybe TRBD1 (5 bases). Germline V gives CDR1 SEHNR, CDR2 FQNEAQ (reference sequence). The germline V and J ends were trimmed by 5 bases and 2 bases, with 10 bases remaining between them. The CDR3 contains 13 residues. The CDR3 protein is CASSQGSAYEQYF. CDR3 sequence (DNA): TGTGCCAGCAGCCAGGGATCAGCCTACGAGCAGTACTTC.

V is TRBV20-1 and J is TRBJ1-2; D not resolved. The CDR3 length is 11 residues. Trimming took off 3 bases at V and 8 bases at J, with 10 bases between the two ends. From germline, CDR1 is DFQATT and CDR2 SNEGSKA (reference sequence). In nucleotides, the CDR3 is TGCAGTGCTAGCATCACGGGGGGCTACACCTTC. It yields the protein CSASITGGYTF.

This clone occurred a few times. V usage is TRBV29-1 and J usage is TRBJ2-2; maybe TRBD2 (5 bases). The CDR3 consists of 14 residues. Germline CDR1 reads SQVTM; CDR2 reads ANQGSEA. Trimming stripped 4 bases from V and 3 bases from J, with 12 bases between. The CDR3 coding sequence is TGCAGCGTTGGAAGGACTGCTGACACCGGGGAGCTGTTTTTT. Translation gives CSVGRTADTGELFF.

V and J are TRBV7-9 and TRBJ1-5; 7 bases map to TRBD1. CDR3 length: 16 residues. Germline-derived CDR1 and CDR2 are SEHNR and FQNEAQ (reference sequence). Losses at the gene ends were 1 base for V and 2 bases for J; bases not matched to a gene: 5. CDR3 sequence: CASSLGQGYGNQPQHF. The CDR3 coding sequence is TGTGCCAGCAGCTTAGGACAGGGTTATGGCAATCAGCCCCAGCATTTT.

This clone was picked up a small number of times. The chain combines TRBV29-1 with TRBJ2-7, with 10 bases identical to TRBD2. V lost 5 bases to trimming and J lost 0 bases; unmatched junction nucleotides: 1. The CDR3 sequence is 13 residues long. Germline V gene data show CDR1 as SQVTM and CDR2 as ANQGSEA. The CDR3 DNA is TGCAGCGTTACTAGCGGGACCTCCTACGAGCAGTACTTC. This codes for CSVTSGTSYEQYF.

The chain links TRBV27 to TRBJ2-7; 9 nucleotides match TRBD1. Germline trimming cut 3 bases from V and 3 bases from J; bases unmatched to any gene: 6. This CDR3 is built from 15 residues. Germline CDR1 reads MNHEY; CDR2 reads SMNVEV (reference sequence). DNA of the CDR3: TGTGCCAGCAGTTTCGGGGGACAGGGTATCTACGAGCAGTACTTC. This sequence encodes CASSFGGQGIYEQYF.

This clone was observed a few times. This rearrangement joins TRBV7-2 to TRBJ1-3; D might be TRBD1 (5 bases). Trimming left V 5 bases short and J 0 bases short, with 11 bases between. CDR3 size: 15 residues. Germline CDR1 and CDR2: SGHTA and FQGNSA. CDR3 sequence reads: CASSRDSRSGNTIYF. The DNA for the CDR3 is TGTGCCAGCAGCCGGGACTCCCGCTCTGGAAACACCATATATTTT.

This clone was picked up a small number of times. This chain connects TRBV11-2 to TRBJ1-1; D gene ambiguous. The V end lost 3 bases, the J end lost 0 bases, and 14 bases lay between the germline ends. There are 16 residues in the CDR3. Germline V gives CDR1 SGHAT, CDR2 FQNNGV. The CDR3 is CASSLHSTTMNTEAFF. The CDR3 DNA sequence: TGTGCCAGCAGCTTGCACAGCACAACCATGAACACTGAAGCTTTCTTT.

The CDR3 DNA reads TGTGCCAGCAGTGACCGGGGGGGGTACACTGAAGCTTTCTTT. Protein product: CASSDRGGYTEAFF. The chain combines TRBV25-1 with TRBJ1-1; tentatively, D is TRBD1 (5 bases). V lost 3 bases, J lost 3 bases, and 11 bases lay in between. The CDR3 covers 14 residues. The germline gives CDR1 MGHDK, CDR2 SYGVNS.

This clone was observed a handful of times. V and J are TRBV6-5 and TRBJ2-7; 9 positions match TRBD1. Germline lookup yields CDR1 MNHEY and CDR2 SVGAGI. After removal of 6 bases from V and 12 bases from J, the junction contained 15 bases not matched to a gene. CDR3 size: 14 residues. CDR3 protein: CASREPGQGTQRYF. CDR3 sequence (DNA): TGTGCCAGCAGAGAACCGGGACAGGGAACCCAACGGTACTTC.